This entry describes one T cell receptor (beta chain). CDR1 is SEHNR, CDR2 FQNEAQ, per germline (reference sequence). The CDR3 length is 14 residues. Deletions cut 3 bases from V and 4 bases from J, with 10 bases between. This entry is derived from a study of blood T cell repertoires in COVID-19. About the research overall: Sources were T cells, B-cell-depleted T cells, or PBMCs; the material itself was cDNA or gDNA.

In the original analysis: Amplification from reference gene primers served as the basis for estimated nucleated cell counts. Generated by immunoSEQ multiplex PCR, the TCRdb table keeps only in-frame clones and is missing some. The V and J calls and clone size come from that table; D and trimming were worked out from the DNA. The sample shows a few hundred thousand clones, about 90% of them seen only once. Recruitment covered 20 to 25 US areas and drew participants whose ages spanned about 18 to 100 years. The study counted Cohort 3 donors as recovered given two negative PCRs, clearance, or symptom resolution.

The material sequenced was PBMCs or T cells enriched from blood (not recorded which). V usage is TRBV7-9 and J usage is TRBJ1-5; tentative D call: TRBD1 (6 bases). This receptor was obtained from a woman in her thirties who had recovered from COVID-19. CDR3: CASSFPGDNQPQHF. The CDR3 DNA reads TGTGCCAGCAGCTTCCCAGGGGATAATCAGCCCCAGCATTTT.